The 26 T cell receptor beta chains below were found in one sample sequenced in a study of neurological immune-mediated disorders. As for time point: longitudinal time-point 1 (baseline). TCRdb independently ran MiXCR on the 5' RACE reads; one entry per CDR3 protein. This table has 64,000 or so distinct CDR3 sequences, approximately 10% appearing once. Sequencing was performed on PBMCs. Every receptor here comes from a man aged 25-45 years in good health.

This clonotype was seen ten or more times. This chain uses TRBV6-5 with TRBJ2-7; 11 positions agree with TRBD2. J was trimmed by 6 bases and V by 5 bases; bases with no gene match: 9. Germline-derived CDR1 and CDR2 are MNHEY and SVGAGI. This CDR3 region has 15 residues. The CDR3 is CASSNLRLAGREQYF. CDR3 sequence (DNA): TGTGCCAGCAGTAACCTACGACTAGCGGGACGCGAGCAGTACTTC.

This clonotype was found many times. The CDR3 loop reads CASSSSGGRGEKLFF. The CDR3 DNA is TGTGCCAGCAGCTCCTCAGGGGGTCGCGGTGAAAAACTGTTTTTT. The chain employs TRBV5-8 and TRBJ1-4; the match to TRBD1 covers 7 bases. Germline CDR1 SGHTS, CDR2 YDEGEE. V was pared by 3 bases and J by 7 bases, with 9 bases of the junction left unmatched. This CDR3 is 15 amino acids long.

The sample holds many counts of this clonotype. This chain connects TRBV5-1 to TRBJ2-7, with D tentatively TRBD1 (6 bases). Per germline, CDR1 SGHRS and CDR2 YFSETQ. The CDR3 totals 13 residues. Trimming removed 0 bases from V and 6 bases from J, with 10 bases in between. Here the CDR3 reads CASSLVVRGEQYF. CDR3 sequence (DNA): TGCGCCAGCAGCTTGGTGGTCAGGGGCGAGCAGTACTTC.

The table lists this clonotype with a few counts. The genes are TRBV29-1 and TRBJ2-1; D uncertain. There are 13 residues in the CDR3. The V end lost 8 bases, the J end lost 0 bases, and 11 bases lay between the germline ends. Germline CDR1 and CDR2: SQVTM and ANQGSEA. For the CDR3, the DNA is TGCAGCTTCAGAGGAAGCTCCTACAATGAGCAGTTCTTC. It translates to CSFRGSSYNEQFF.

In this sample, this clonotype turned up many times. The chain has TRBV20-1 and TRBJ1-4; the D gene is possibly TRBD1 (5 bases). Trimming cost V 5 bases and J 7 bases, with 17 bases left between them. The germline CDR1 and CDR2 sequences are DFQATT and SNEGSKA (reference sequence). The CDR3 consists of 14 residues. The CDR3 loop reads CSAERDGRGEKLFF. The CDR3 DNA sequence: TGCAGTGCTGAACGGGACGGACGGGGTGAAAAACTGTTTTTT.

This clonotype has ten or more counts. CDR3 coding DNA: TGTGCCAGCAGTCCTCGGACAGGGGTAGGCTACACCTTC. It is translated as CASSPRTGVGYTF. The rearrangement joins TRBV28 to TRBJ1-2; 9 bases match TRBD1. The J segment lost 8 bases and the V segment lost 5 bases, leaving 6 bases of the junction unmatched. Germline V gives CDR1 MDHEN, CDR2 SYDVKM. This CDR3 has 13 residues.

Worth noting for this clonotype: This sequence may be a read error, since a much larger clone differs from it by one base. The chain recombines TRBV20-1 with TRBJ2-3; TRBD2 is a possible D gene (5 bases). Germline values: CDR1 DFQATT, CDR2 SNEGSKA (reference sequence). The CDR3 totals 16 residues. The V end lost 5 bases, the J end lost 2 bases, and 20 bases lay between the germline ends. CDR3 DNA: TGCAGTGCTCTCGTCGGGGTCGGATACTTCACAGATACGCAGTATTTT. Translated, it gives CSALVGVGYFTDTQYF.

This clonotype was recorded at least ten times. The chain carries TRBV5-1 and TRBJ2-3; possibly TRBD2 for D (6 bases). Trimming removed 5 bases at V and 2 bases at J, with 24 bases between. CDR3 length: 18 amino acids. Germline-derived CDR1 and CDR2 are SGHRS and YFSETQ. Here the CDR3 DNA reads TGCGCCAGCAGGTCTGCAGCGGGCCCCTTTCAAGACACAGATACGCAGTATTTT. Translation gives CASRSAAGPFQDTDTQYF.

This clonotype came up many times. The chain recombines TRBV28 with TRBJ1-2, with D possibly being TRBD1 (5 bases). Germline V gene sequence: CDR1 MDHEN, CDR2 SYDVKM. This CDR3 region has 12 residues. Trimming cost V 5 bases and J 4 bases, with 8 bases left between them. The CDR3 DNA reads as TGTGCCAGCAGTCCTGACAGCTATGGCTACACCTTC. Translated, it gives CASSPDSYGYTF.

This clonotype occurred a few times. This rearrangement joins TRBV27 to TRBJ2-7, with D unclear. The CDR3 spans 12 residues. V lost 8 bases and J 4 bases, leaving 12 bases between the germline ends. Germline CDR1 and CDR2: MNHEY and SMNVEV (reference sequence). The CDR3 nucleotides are TGTGCCAGCTCCGGCGGCCTATACGAGCAGTACTTC. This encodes CASSGGLYEQYF.

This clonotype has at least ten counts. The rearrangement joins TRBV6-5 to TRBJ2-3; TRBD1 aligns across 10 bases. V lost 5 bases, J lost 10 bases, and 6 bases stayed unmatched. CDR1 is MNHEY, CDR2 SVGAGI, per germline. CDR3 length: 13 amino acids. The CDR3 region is CASSTGQGRAQYF. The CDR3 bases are TGTGCCAGCAGTACGGGACAGGGGAGAGCGCAGTATTTT.

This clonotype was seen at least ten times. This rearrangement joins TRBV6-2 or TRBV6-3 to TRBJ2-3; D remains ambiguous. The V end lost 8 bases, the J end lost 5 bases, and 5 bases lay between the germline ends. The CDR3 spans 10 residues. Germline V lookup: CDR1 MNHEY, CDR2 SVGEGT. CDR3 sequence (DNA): TGTGCCAGCGGCCGAGATACGCAGTATTTT. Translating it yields CASGRDTQYF.

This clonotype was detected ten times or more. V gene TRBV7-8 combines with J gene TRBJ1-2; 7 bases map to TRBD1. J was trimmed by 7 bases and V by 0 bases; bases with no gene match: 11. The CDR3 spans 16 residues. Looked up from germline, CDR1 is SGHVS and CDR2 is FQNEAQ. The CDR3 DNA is TGTGCCAGCAGCTTAGCGGAGGGGGCGCGGGGAGGTGGCTACACCTTC. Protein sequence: CASSLAEGARGGGYTF. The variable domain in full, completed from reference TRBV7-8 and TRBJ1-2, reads GAGVSQSPRYKVAKRGQDVALRCDPISGHVSLFWYQQALGQGPEFLTYFQNEAQLDKSGLPSDRFFAERPEGSVSTLKIQRTQQEDSAVYLCASSLAEGARGGGYTFGSGTRLTVV.

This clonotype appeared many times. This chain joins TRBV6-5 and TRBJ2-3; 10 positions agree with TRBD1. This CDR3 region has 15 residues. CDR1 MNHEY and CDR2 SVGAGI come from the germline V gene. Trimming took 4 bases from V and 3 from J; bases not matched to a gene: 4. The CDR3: CASSSGTGVTDTQYF. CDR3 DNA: TGTGCCAGCAGTTCCGGGACAGGGGTTACAGATACGCAGTATTTT.

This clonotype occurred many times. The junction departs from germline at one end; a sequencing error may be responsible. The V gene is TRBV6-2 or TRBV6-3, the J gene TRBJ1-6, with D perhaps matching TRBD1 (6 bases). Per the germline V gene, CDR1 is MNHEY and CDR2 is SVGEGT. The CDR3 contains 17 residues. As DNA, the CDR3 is TGTGCCAGCAGATACTGGAGGAGGGGGGCTGTGTATTCACCCCTCCACTTT. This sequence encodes CASRYWRRGAVYSPLHF.

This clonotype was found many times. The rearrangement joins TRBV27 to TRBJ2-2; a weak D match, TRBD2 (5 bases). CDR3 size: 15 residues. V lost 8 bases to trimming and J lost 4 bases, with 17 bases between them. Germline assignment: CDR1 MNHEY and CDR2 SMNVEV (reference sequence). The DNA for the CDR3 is TGTGCCAGCGGACCTACCCCACTAGTCACCGGGGAGCTGTTTTTT. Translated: CASGPTPLVTGELFF.

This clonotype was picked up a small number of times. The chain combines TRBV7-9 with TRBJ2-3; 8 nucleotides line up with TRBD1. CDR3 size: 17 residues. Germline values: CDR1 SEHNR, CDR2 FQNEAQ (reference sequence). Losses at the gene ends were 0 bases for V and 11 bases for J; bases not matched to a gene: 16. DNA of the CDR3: TGTGCCAGCAGCTTAGCCTTGGGGACAGGCCGCTACGGTGGGCAGTATTTT. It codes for CASSLALGTGRYGGQYF.

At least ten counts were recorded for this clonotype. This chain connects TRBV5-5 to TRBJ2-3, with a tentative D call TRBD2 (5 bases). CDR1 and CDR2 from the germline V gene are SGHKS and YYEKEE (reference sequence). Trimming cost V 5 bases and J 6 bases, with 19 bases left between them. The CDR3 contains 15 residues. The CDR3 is CASSPSSTLSDTQYF. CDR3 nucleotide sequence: TGTGCCAGCAGTCCTAGCTCTACCCTATCCGATACGCAGTATTTT.

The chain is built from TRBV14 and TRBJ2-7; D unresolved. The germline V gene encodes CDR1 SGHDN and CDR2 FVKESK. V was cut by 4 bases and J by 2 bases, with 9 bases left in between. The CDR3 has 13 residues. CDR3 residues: CASSPARAYEQYF. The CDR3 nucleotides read TGTGCCAGCAGCCCAGCTAGAGCCTACGAGCAGTACTTC.

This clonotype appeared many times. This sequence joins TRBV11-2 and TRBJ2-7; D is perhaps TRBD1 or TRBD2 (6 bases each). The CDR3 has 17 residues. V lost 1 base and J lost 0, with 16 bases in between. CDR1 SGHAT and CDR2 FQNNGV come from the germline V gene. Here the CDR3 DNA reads TGTGCCAGCAGCTTAGGACTAGACAGGACTACCTCCTACGAGCAGTACTTC. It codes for CASSLGLDRTTSYEQYF. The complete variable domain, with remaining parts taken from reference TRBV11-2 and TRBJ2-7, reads EAGVAQSPRYKIIEKRQSVAFWCNPISGHATLYWYQQILGQGPKLLIQFQNNGVVDDSQLPKDRFSAERLKGVDSTLKIQPAKLEDSAVYLCASSLGLDRTTSYEQYFGPGTRLTVT.

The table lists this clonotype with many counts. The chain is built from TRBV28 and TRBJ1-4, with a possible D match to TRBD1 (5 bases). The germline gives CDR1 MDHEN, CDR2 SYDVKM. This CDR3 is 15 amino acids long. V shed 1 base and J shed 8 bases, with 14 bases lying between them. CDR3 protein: CASSLSGPLEEKLFF. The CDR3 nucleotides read TGTGCCAGCAGTTTATCAGGGCCCCTCGAGGAAAAACTGTTTTTT.

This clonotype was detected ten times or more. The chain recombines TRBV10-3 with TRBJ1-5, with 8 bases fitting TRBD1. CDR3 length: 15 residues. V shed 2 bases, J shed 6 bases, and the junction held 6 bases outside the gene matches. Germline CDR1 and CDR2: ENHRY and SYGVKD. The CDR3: CAISERTGFGQPQHF. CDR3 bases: TGTGCCATCAGTGAGAGGACAGGGTTCGGTCAGCCCCAGCATTTT.

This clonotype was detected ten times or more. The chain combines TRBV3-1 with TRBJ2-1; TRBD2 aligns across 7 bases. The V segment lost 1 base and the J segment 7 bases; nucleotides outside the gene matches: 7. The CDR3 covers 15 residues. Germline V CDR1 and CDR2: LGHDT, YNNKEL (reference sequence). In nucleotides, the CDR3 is TGTGCCAGCAGCCAAGGCCCCAGCGGGAAGAATGAGCAGTTCTTC. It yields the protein CASSQGPSGKNEQFF.

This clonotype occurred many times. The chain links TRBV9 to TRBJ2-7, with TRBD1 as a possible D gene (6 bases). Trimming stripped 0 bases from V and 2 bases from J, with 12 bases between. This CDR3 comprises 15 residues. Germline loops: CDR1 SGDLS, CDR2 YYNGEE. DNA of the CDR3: TGTGCCAGCAGCGTAGTGGGGGCCCCTACCTACGAGCAGTACTTC. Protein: CASSVVGAPTYEQYF.

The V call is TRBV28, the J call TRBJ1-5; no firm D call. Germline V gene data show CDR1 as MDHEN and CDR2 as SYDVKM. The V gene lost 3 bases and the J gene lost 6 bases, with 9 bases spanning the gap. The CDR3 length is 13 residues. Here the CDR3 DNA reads TGTGCCAGCAGTTTCGGAGGACCTCAGCCCCAGCATTTT. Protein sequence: CASSFGGPQPQHF.

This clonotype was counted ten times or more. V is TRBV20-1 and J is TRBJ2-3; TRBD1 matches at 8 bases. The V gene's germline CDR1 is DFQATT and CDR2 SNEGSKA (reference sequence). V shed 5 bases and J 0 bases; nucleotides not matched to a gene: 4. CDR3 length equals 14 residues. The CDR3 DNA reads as TGCAGTGCTGAGACAGGGGCGAGCACAGATACGCAGTATTTT. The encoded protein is CSAETGASTDTQYF.